Below are 14 T cell receptor beta chains sequenced from a single sample in a study of human T cells and chemical hapten exposure. TCRdb ran MiXCR on the RACE reads and lists one entry per CDR3 protein. Here the sample spans roughly 200,000 distinct CDR3 sequences, around 24% being singletons. The time point here: patch test 1, 2 weeks after DPC sensitization. The treatment: therapeutic diphenylcyclopropenone sensitization with weekly scalp DPC. This specimen was whole blood, taken in connection with sensitization to the hapten diphenylcyclopropenone (DPC). The receptors originated from a woman aged 45-59 years with alopecia areata. Some clones in this sample may be carry-over from other donors' samples.

This clonotype was seen only a few times. The chain couples TRBV12-3 or TRBV12-4 to TRBJ1-1, with TRBD1 identical over 8 bases. V lost 5 bases to trimming and J lost 0 bases; unmatched junction nucleotides: 5. CDR3 length: 15 amino acids. The CDR3 DNA is TGTGCCAGCAGTCTGGGACAGGTTATGAACACTGAAGCTTTCTTT. As protein: CASSLGQVMNTEAFF.

This clonotype showed up just a few times. CDR3 protein: CASSWTGEDTQYF. The CDR3 DNA reads as TGTGCCAGCAGCTGGACAGGGGAAGATACGCAGTATTTT. The chain recombines TRBV11-1 with TRBJ2-3; TRBD1 agrees at 9 bases. The germline gives CDR1 SGHAT, CDR2 FQDESV (reference sequence). CDR3 length: 13 residues. The V and J ends lost 4 bases and 5 bases, in that order; junction bases with no gene match: 1.

The chain uses TRBV5-1 and TRBJ2-3, with 9 bases matching TRBD1. V gave up 1 base and J gave up 3 bases; unmatched junction bases: 15. The CDR3 length is 19 residues. Germline-derived CDR1 and CDR2 are SGHRS and YFSETQ. DNA for the CDR3: TGCGCCAGCAGCTTGAGAGGGGGTTTCCCGGGACAGGGAACAGATACGCAGTATTTT. Amino acid sequence: CASSLRGGFPGQGTDTQYF.

The chain has TRBV7-8 and TRBJ1-4; D is perhaps TRBD1 (5 bases). Deletions cut 7 bases from V and 6 bases from J, with 12 bases between. The CDR3 loop spans 13 amino acids. Germline-derived CDR1 and CDR2 are SGHVS and FQNEAQ. CDR3 loop: CASNFQGDEKLFF. DNA of the CDR3: TGTGCCAGCAACTTTCAGGGTGATGAAAAACTGTTTTTT.

This clonotype was found a few times. The chain uses TRBV29-1 and TRBJ2-7; D is undetermined. This CDR3 has 11 amino acids. V was trimmed by 0 bases and J by 1 base, leaving 1 base between them. From germline, CDR1 is SQVTM and CDR2 ANQGSEA. CDR3 sequence (DNA): TGCAGCGTTGAAGAGTCCTACGAGCAGTACTTC. This encodes CSVEESYEQYF.

The chain is built from TRBV6-1 and TRBJ2-3; TRBD2 aligns across 10 bases. CDR3 length: 14 residues. V was clipped by 8 bases and J by 2 bases; unmatched bases: 4. From germline, CDR1 is MNHNS and CDR2 SASEGT. In DNA, the CDR3 is TGTGCCAGCCAACTAGCGGGATTCACAGATACGCAGTATTTT. Translating gives CASQLAGFTDTQYF.

This clonotype was seen a few times. The J gene is TRBJ1-5, the V gene TRBV20-1, with D possibly being TRBD1 (5 bases). V was pared by 0 bases and J by 2 bases, with 26 bases between. This CDR3 spans 20 amino acids. Germline V gives CDR1 DFQATT, CDR2 SNEGSKA (reference sequence). This chain's CDR3 is CSARDSGAGVGGSGNQPQHF. The CDR3 region has the DNA TGCAGTGCTAGAGATTCTGGGGCGGGCGTGGGGGGGTCTGGCAATCAGCCCCAGCATTTT.

This chain joins TRBV15 and TRBJ2-4, with D uncertain. Germline V CDR1 and CDR2: LNHNV, YYDKDF (reference sequence). Trimming stripped 3 bases from V and 0 bases from J, with 15 bases between. CDR3 length: 17 residues. The DNA of the CDR3 is TGTGCCACCAGCAGCGAAAGAATAGAATTAGCCAAAAACATTCAGTACTTC. The encoded protein is CATSSERIELAKNIQYF. The whole variable domain, remainder taken from reference TRBV15 and TRBJ2-4, is DAMVIQNPRYQVTQFGKPVTLSCSQTLNHNVMYWYQQKSSQAPKLLFHYYDKDFNNEADTPDNFQSRRPNTSFCFLDIRSPGLGDTAMYLCATSSERIELAKNIQYFGAGTRLSVL.

This clonotype was seen more than once but under ten times. V is TRBV9 and J is TRBJ2-7, with 8 bases fitting TRBD1. The CDR3 extends over 15 amino acids. Germline CDR1 SGDLS, CDR2 YYNGEE. V dropped 0 bases and J dropped 5; count of bases not matched to a gene: 7. The CDR3 DNA reads as TGTGCCAGCAGCGTAGCTACCGGACAGGGCGACGAGCAGTACTTC. It codes for CASSVATGQGDEQYF.

J is TRBJ1-1 and V is TRBV20-1; the D gene is possibly TRBD1 (6 bases). Germline CDR1 is DFQATT and CDR2 is SNEGSKA (reference sequence). V was clipped by 0 bases and J by 1 base, with 15 bases between them. The CDR3 is made up of 16 amino acids. The CDR3 loop reads CSAREAGAVGNTEAFF. CDR3 sequence (DNA): TGCAGTGCTAGAGAGGCGGGGGCGGTAGGGAACACTGAAGCTTTCTTT.

This clonotype was seen at least ten times. The V call is TRBV28, the J call TRBJ2-3; D is undetermined. This CDR3 is built from 14 residues. Per germline, CDR1 MDHEN and CDR2 SYDVKM. V was shortened by 3 bases and J by 1 base, with 8 bases between the two germline ends. The DNA of the CDR3 is TGTGCCAGCAGTTTTGTCGCCGGCACAGATACGCAGTATTTT. Its protein is CASSFVAGTDTQYF.

J is TRBJ2-1 and V is TRBV5-1, with a possible D match to TRBD2 (6 bases). V was trimmed by 6 bases and J by 6 bases, leaving 16 bases between them. Per the germline V gene, CDR1 is SGHRS and CDR2 is YFSETQ. This CDR3 is 14 amino acids long. The CDR3, as DNA: TGCGCCAGCAAACGGGAGCCAGAAGGCAATGAGCAGTTCTTC. Its protein product is CASKREPEGNEQFF.

The V gene is TRBV7-8, the J gene TRBJ1-5; unclear D gene. The CDR3 consists of 14 residues. V lost 1 base and J 5 bases, leaving 9 bases between the germline ends. Germline V gene sequence: CDR1 SGHVS, CDR2 FQNEAQ. The CDR3 DNA is TGTGCCAGCAGCTTAGGCACGCCAGATCAGCCCCAGCATTTT. Its protein product is CASSLGTPDQPQHF.

This clonotype has a handful of counts. J is TRBJ2-5 and V is TRBV15; TRBD2 matches 12 bases. The CDR3 contains 19 residues. The V gene end was trimmed by 0 bases and the J gene end by 4 bases; junction bases not matched to a gene: 12. Germline CDR1 reads LNHNV; CDR2 reads YYDKDF (reference sequence). As DNA, the CDR3 is TGTGCCACCAGCAGAGAATCGGGACTAGCGGGTAATCGAAGAGAGACCCAGTACTTC. It is translated as CATSRESGLAGNRRETQYF.